This is a list of T cell receptor beta chains from one sample in a study of shared clonotypes between healthy human individuals. Only in-frame clones appear in the TCRdb table, and some are missing; sequencing was by immunoSEQ multiplex PCR. The sample lists 330,000 or so clones; approximately 79% were seen once. Sequencing used memory CD4+ T cells sorted from blood. Every receptor here comes from a man under 40 in good health. CDR3s include the opening cysteine and the closing phenylalanine or tryptophan. A D gene is named only where the DNA matches it firmly. Clone size is not always given. Where it is, it says once, few, many or a class for expanded clones.

>TRBV9|.|TRBJ1-2|.
CASSVDNARGSYGYTF
TGTGCCAGCAGCGTTGATAATGCGAGGGGAAGCTATGGCTACACCTTC
>TRBV19|once|TRBJ2-1|.
CASSNGGQKNEQFF
TGTGCCAGTAGTAACGGGGGGCAGAAGAATGAGCAGTTCTTC
>TRBV2|.|TRBJ2-4|TRBD1
CASSGDRAKNIQYF
TGTGCCAGCAGTGGGGACAGAGCCAAAAACATTCAGTACTTC
>TRBV18|.|TRBJ1-1|.
CASSHDLGRFEAFF
TGTGCCAGCTCACACGACCTGGGGAGGTTTGAAGCTTTCTTT
>TRBV7-8|.|TRBJ1-5|TRBD1
CASSLLGTGVRGPNQPQHF
TGTGCCAGCAGCCTTCTTGGGACAGGGGTGAGGGGGCCAAATCAGCCCCAGCATTTT
>TRBV6-5|many|TRBJ2-7|.
CASSPVGLEQYF
TGTGCCAGCAGCCCCGTGGGGCTCGAGCAGTACTTC
>TRBV5-4|many|TRBJ2-7|.
CASSVGLAPTEQYF
TGTGCCAGCAGCGTGGGGTTAGCTCCTACCGAGCAGTACTTC
>TRBV9|many|TRBJ2-3|.
CASSKEGFDADTQYF
TGTGCCAGCAGCAAGGAAGGGTTTGATGCAGATACGCAGTATTTT
>TRBV6-5|.|TRBJ1-2|.
CASRRGMGIYGYTF
TGTGCCAGCAGAAGGGGGATGGGGATCTATGGCTACACCTTC
>TRBV7-9|.|TRBJ1-3|.
CASSPGLSGNTIYF
TGTGCCAGCAGCCCCGGGCTCTCTGGAAACACCATATATTTT
>TRBV5-1|.|TRBJ2-7|TRBD1
CASSLGQGQWQYF
TGCGCCAGCAGCCTCGGACAGGGGCAATGGCAGTACTTC
>TRBV5-1|.|TRBJ2-7|TRBD2
CASSLGLAGGGLSYEQYF
TGCGCCAGCAGCTTGGGACTAGCGGGAGGAGGATTGTCCTACGAGCAGTACTTC
>TRBV7-2|few|TRBJ1-2|TRBD1
CASSLNRGANYGYTF
TGTGCCAGCAGCCTAAACAGGGGGGCTAACTATGGCTACACCTTC
>TRBV27|.|TRBJ2-3|.
CAGLGVSGRTDTQYF
TGTGCCGGCCTTGGGGTAAGCGGGCGCACAGATACGCAGTATTTT
>TRBV4-1|.|TRBJ2-3|TRBD2
CASSQEGGLAGGDTQYF
TGCGCCAGCAGCCAAGAGGGGGGACTAGCCGGAGGAGATACGCAGTATTTT
>TRBV15|.|TRBJ2-3|TRBD2
CATSRAAGANTQYF
TGTGCCACCAGCAGAGCCGCGGGAGCGAATACGCAGTATTTT
>TRBV7-2|.|TRBJ2-1|TRBD2
CASSSLPSGRSYNEQFF
TGTGCCAGCAGTTCCCTACCTAGCGGGAGGTCCTACAATGAGCAGTTCTTC
>TRBV6-1|few|TRBJ2-3|TRBD1
CASRDRGFVDTQYF
TGTGCCAGCAGGGACAGGGGGTTTGTAGATACGCAGTATTTT
>TRBV7-2|.|TRBJ2-7|.
CASSGSYEQYF
TGTGCCAGCAGCGGATCTTACGAGCAGTACTTC
>TRBV6-1|once|TRBJ2-2|.
CASRNRENTGELFF
TGTGCCAGCAGGAACAGGGAGAACACCGGGGAGCTGTTTTTT
>TRBV18|.|TRBJ1-5|TRBD1
CASSPRQGASGQPQHF
TGTGCCAGCTCACCGAGACAGGGGGCCTCGGGTCAGCCCCAGCATTTT
>TRBV27|.|TRBJ1-2|.
CASSLGVADSNYGYTF
TGTGCCAGCAGTTTAGGGGTAGCAGACAGCAACTATGGCTACACCTTC
>TRBV7-6|.|TRBJ2-3|.
CASSLESGTDTQYF
TGTGCCAGCAGCTTAGAATCCGGGACCGATACGCAGTATTTT
>TRBV2|.|TRBJ2-1|TRBD2
CASSRDLAGDDEQFF
TGTGCCAGCAGCCGAGACCTAGCGGGAGATGATGAGCAGTTCTTC
>TRBV7-7|.|TRBJ2-5|TRBD1
CASSPGQVGTQYF
TGTGCCAGCAGCCCGGGACAGGTCGGGACCCAGTACTTC